This T cell receptor (beta chain) was obtained from a study of T cell repertoires and HLA-DP antigens. Concerning this clone: The antigen is unknown.

V was clipped by 1 base and J by 2 bases, with 8 bases between them. CDR1 is LNHDA and CDR2 is SQIVND in the germline V gene (reference sequence). The CDR3 spans 14 residues. Study-level points and caveats: Against both alloantigens, CD137+ clonality was similar, roughly 0.39. Naive and memory CD4+ cells were analysed together, not apart.

The primer mix covered 54 TRBV segments and 13 TRBJ segments. Profiled with immunoSEQ multiplex PCR; TCRdb holds only in-frame clones, not every one. The repertoire holds fewer than 95,000 clones, with approximately 86% as singletons. The chain links TRBV19 to TRBJ1-1, with a tentative D call TRBD1 (6 bases). Sequenced sample: CD4+ T cells from PBMCs. This clonotype was obtained from a man aged 45-65 years in good health and CMV-seronegative. For the CDR3, the DNA is TGTGCCAGTAGTATAGGGACAGAAAACACTGAAGCTTTCTTT. It codes for CASSIGTENTEAFF.